Given below is one T cell receptor (beta chain) in context. Libraries were prepared by immunoSEQ multiplex PCR; TCRdb keeps only in-frame clonotypes and omits some of them. The sample yields some 140,000 clones, 85% to 90% seen once. The data were obtained in a study of T cell responses to AZD1222 COVID-19 vaccine. Study-level background: Recipients boosted at about 4 weeks or about 12 weeks are pooled.

This CDR3 has 17 amino acids. Per the germline V gene, CDR1 is LGHNA and CDR2 is YSLEER. Trimming pared 0 bases from V and 8 bases from J, leaving 22 bases between. This specimen was peripheral blood, taken on day 0 of AZD1222 vaccination. The clonotype comes from an adult in good health. V and J are TRBV4-3 and TRBJ1-2, with a weak D call TRBD1 (6 bases). The CDR3 reads CASSQDIPLDSFRGYTF. The CDR3 nucleotides read TGCGCCAGCAGCCAAGATATCCCCCTGGACAGCTTCCGGGGCTACACCTTC.